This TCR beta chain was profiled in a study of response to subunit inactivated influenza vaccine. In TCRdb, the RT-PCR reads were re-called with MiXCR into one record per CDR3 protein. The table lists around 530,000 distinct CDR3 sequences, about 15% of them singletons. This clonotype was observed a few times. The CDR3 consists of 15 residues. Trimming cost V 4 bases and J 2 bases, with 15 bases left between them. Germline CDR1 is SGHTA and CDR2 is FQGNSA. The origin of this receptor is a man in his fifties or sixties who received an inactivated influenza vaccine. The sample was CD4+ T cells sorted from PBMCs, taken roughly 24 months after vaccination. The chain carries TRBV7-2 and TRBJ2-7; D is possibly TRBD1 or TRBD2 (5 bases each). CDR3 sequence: CASSSGSPGPYEQYF. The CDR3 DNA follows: TGTGCCAGCAGCTCCGGGTCCCCGGGGCCCTACGAGCAGTACTTC.